The sample holds one count of the clone carrying this T cell receptor beta chain. Its antigen is not known. The CDR3 runs to 16 residues. Looked up from germline, CDR1 is SGHAT and CDR2 is FQNNGV. The V end was cut by 1 base, the J end by 0 bases, with 12 bases between. The data are from a study of T cell repertoires in ileal Crohn's disease. Study summary: Patients had a median approximately 7.5-year disease duration, and roughly 32% were active smokers. Study-wide results and limits: Within the first postoperative year, endoscopy came at median roughly 6.9 months.

Time point in this sample: neoterminal ileum biopsy at postoperative endoscopy, about 6 months after surgery. Some clones are missing from TCRdb's copy, which holds only in-frame ones; the method was immunoSEQ multiplex PCR. This table holds some 9,200 clones, less than 80% found once. The chain carries TRBV11-2 and TRBJ2-5; D is possibly TRBD2 (5 bases). The specimen was ileal tissue. This sequence originates from an adult with Crohn's disease. The CDR3 DNA reads as TGTGCCAGCAGCTTAGTAGGAGGTTCGAACCAAGAGACCCAGTACTTC. Protein product: CASSLVGGSNQETQYF.